This T cell receptor beta chain was identified in a study of regulatory and conventional T cells in RAG deficiency. Genomic DNA came from blood conventional CD4+ T cells gated CD25-low CD127-high. For this clone: As yet, its antigen is unknown.

Whole-study results and caveats: Patient subsets had shorter CDR3s; Omenn Treg-Tconv overlap exceeded 90%. Shannon entropy was markedly lower and Simpson indices higher in RAG-deficient patients than control T-cell subsets.

The CDR3 length is 20 residues. Assay: immunoSEQ multiplex PCR; the TCRdb copy retains only in-frame clones and omits some. The data contain around 12,000 clones, 85% to 95% of them singletons. In addition, the sample was reused for a study of regulatory T cells. According to that study: The primer mix had 52 TRBV and 13 TRBJ primers.

This receptor was taken from a human donor in good health. Sequencing was performed on CD4+ effector T cells sorted from blood. The rearrangement uses TRBV21-1 and TRBJ2-2; TRBD2 was called by the table and not checked on the DNA. TRBV21-1 is assigned pseudogene status. Here the CDR3 DNA reads TGTGCCAGCAGCAACCACCTCTGGACTAGCGGGAGGGCTAAGGCCGGGGAGCTGTTTTTT. It encodes CASSNHLWTSGRAKAGELFF.